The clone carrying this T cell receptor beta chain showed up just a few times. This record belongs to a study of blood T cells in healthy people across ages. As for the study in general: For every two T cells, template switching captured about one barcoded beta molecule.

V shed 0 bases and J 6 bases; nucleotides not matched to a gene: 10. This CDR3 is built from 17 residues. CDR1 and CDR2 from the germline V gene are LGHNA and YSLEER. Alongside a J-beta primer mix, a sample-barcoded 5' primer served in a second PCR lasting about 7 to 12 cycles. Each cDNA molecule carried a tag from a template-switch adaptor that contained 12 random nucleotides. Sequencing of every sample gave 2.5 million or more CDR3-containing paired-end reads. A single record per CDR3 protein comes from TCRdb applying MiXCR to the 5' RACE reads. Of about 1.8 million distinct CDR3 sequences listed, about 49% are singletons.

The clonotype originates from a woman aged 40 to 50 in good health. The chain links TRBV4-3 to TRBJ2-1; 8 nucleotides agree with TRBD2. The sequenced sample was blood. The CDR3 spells CASSQEGYGGALNEQFF. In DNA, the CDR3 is TGCGCCAGCAGCCAAGAGGGGTACGGGGGGGCCCTCAATGAGCAGTTCTTC.